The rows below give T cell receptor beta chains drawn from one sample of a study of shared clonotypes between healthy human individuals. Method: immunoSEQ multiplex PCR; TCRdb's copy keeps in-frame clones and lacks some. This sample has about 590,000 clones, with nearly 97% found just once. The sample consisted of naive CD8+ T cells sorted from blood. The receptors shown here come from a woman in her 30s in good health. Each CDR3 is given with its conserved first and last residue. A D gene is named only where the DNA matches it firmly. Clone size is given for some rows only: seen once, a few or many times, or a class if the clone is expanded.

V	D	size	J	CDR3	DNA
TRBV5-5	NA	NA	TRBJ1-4	CASSLELLGTTTNEKLFF	TGTGCCAGCAGCTTGGAACTCTTAGGGACAACAACTAATGAAAAACTGTTTTTT
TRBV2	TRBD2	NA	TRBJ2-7	CASSSGSVYEQYF	TGTGCCAGCAGTAGCGGGAGCGTCTACGAGCAGTACTTC
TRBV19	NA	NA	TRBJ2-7	CASSPSDRIYEQYF	TGTGCCAGTAGTCCGTCGGACCGAATCTACGAGCAGTACTTC
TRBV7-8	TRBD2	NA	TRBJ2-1	CASSLGLYLEIDEQFF	TGTGCCAGCAGCCTGGGACTATACCTAGAAATAGATGAGCAGTTCTTC
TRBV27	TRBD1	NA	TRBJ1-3	CASGPLGQGGNTIYF	TGTGCCAGCGGCCCACTTGGACAGGGGGGAAACACCATATATTTT
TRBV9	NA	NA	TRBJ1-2	CASTSGGEYYGYTF	TGTGCCTCAACCTCCGGGGGCGAGTACTATGGCTACACCTTC
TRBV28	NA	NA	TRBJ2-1	CASSLSEGNEQFF	TGTGCCAGCAGTTTATCCGAGGGCAATGAGCAGTTCTTC
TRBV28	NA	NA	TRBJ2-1	CASTLIRVTGKSYNEQFF	TGTGCCAGCACCCTTATTCGGGTTACAGGGAAATCCTACAATGAGCAGTTCTTC
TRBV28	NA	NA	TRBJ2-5	CASSWLTSQETQYF	TGTGCCAGCAGTTGGCTGACCTCCCAAGAGACCCAGTACTTC
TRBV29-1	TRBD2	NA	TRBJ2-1	CSVDAAGLAGSYNEQFF	TGCAGCGTCGATGCAGCCGGACTAGCGGGATCCTACAATGAGCAGTTCTTC
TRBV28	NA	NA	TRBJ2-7	CASSLGTGYEQYF	TGTGCCAGCAGTCTCGGGACTGGTTACGAGCAGTACTTC
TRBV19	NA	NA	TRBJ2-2	CASSITGFGGELFF	TGTGCCAGTAGTATAACCGGGTTCGGCGGGGAGCTGTTTTTT
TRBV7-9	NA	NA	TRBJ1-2	CASIVMAGGGYTF	TGTGCCAGCATCGTTATGGCAGGCGGTGGCTACACCTTC
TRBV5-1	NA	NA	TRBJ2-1	CASSLGDNEQFF	TGCGCCAGCAGCCTCGGGGACAATGAGCAGTTCTTC
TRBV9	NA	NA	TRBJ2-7	CASSRDTSYEQYF	TGTGCCAGCAGCCGGGACACGTCCTACGAGCAGTACTTC
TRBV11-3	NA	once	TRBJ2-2	CASSSGPKNTGELFF	TGTGCCAGCAGCTCCGGGCCCAAAAACACCGGGGAGCTGTTTTTT
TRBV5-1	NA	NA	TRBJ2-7	CASSFGTNSYEQYF	TGCGCCAGCAGCTTCGGGACAAACTCCTACGAGCAGTACTTC
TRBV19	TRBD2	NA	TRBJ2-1	CASNTGGNEQFF	TGTGCCAGTAACACGGGGGGAAATGAGCAGTTCTTC
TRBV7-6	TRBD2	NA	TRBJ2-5	CASSEGGTSVPLQETQYF	TGTGCCAGCAGCGAAGGCGGGACTAGCGTCCCTCTCCAAGAGACCCAGTACTTC
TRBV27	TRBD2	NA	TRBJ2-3	CASSLGTSGSRTDTQYF	TGTGCCAGCAGTCTCGGGACTAGCGGATCACGCACAGATACGCAGTATTTT
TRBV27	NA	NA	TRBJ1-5	CASSPLGGVQPQHF	TGTGCCAGCAGTCCACTTGGGGGCGTTCAGCCCCAGCATTTT
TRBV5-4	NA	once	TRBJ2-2	CASSGNTGELFF	TGTGCCAGCAGTGGAAACACCGGGGAGCTGTTTTTT
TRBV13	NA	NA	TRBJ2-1	CASSLQWGAVEQFF	TGTGCCAGCAGCTTACAATGGGGGGCGGTGGAGCAGTTCTTC
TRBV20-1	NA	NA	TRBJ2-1	CSGILYNEQFF	TGCAGTGGGATCCTGTACAATGAGCAGTTCTTC
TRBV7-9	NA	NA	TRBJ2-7	CASSLISQYEQYF	TGTGCCAGCAGCTTGATCAGTCAATACGAGCAGTACTTC